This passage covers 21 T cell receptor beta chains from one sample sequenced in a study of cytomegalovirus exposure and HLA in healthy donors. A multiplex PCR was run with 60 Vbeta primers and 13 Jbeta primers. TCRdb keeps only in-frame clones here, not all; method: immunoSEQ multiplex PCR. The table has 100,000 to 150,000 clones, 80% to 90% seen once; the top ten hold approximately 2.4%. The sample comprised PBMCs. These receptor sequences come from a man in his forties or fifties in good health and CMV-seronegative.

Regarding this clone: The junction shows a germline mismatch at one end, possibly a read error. The CDR3: CASSRTSGGVGTQYF. The CDR3 DNA is TGTGCTAGCAGCCGGACTAGCGGGGGGGTGGGGACCCAGTACTTC. The chain recombines TRBV7-7 with TRBJ2-5; 15 positions match TRBD2. Per germline, CDR1 SSHAT and CDR2 FNYEAQ (reference sequence). This CDR3 comprises 15 residues.

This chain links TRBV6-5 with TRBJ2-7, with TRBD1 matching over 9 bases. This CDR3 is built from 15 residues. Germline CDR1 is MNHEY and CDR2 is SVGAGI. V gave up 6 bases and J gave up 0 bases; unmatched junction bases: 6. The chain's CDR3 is CASRSRDRASYEQYF. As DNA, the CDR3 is TGTGCCAGCAGATCCCGGGACAGGGCCTCCTACGAGCAGTACTTC.

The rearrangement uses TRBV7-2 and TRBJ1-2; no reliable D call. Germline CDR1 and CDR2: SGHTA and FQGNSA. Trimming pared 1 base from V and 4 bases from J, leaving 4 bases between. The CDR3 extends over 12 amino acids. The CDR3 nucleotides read TGTGCCAGCAGCTTAGATAGCTATGGCTACACCTTC. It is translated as CASSLDSYGYTF.

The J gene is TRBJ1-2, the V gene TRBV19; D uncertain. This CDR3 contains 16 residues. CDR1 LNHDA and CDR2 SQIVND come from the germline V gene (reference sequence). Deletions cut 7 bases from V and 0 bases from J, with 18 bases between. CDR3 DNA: TGTGCCAGTACCCCTCTTGGCAGTGCATCTAACTATGGCTACACCTTC. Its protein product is CASTPLGSASNYGYTF.

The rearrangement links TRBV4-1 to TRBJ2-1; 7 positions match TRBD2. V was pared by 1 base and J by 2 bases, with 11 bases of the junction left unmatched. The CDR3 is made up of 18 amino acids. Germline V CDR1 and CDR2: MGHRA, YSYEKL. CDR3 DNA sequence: TGCGCCAGCAGCCAAGGGAGCGCGCGGGGGAAACCCTACAATGAGCAGTTCTTC. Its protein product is CASSQGSARGKPYNEQFF.

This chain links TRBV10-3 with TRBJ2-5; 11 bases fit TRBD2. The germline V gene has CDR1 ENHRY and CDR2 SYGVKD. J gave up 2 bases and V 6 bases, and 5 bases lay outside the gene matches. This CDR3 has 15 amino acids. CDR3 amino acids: CAIRSSGGWQETQYF. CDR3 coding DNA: TGTGCCATCAGGTCTAGCGGGGGGTGGCAAGAGACCCAGTACTTC.

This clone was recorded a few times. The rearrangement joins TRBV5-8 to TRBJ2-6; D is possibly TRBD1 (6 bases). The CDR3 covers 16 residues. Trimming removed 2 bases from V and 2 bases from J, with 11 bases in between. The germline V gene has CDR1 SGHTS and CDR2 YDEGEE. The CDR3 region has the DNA TGTGCCAGCAGCTTACCAACAGGGACTGGGGCCAACGTCCTGACTTTC. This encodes CASSLPTGTGANVLTF.

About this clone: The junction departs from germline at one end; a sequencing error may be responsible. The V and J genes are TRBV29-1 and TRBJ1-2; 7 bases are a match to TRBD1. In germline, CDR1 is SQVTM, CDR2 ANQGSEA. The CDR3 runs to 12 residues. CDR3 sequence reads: CSIIRDRYDYTF. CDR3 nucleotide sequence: TGCAGCATTATACGGGACAGATATGACTACACCTTC.

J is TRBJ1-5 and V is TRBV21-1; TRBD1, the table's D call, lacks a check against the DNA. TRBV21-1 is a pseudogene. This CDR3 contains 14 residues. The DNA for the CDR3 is TGTGCCAGCAGCAGGGTAGGGGCATATCAGCCCCAGCATTTT. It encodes CASSRVGAYQPQHF.

The CDR3 loop reads CASSPRGGSYNEQFF. The CDR3 region has the DNA TGCGCCAGCAGCCCTAGGGGCGGCTCCTACAATGAGCAGTTCTTC. V gene TRBV5-1 combines with J gene TRBJ2-1; D might be TRBD1 (5 bases). Per the germline V gene, CDR1 is SGHRS and CDR2 is YFSETQ. The V end was cut by 4 bases, the J end by 0 bases, with 11 bases between. The CDR3 extends over 15 amino acids. Looking up the rest from reference TRBV5-1 and TRBJ2-1 gives the full variable domain: KAGVTQTPRYLIKTRGQQVTLSCSPISGHRSVSWYQQTPGQGLQFLFEYFSETQRNKGNFPGRFSGRQFSNSRSEMNVSTLELGDSALYLCASSPRGGSYNEQFFGPGTRLTVL.

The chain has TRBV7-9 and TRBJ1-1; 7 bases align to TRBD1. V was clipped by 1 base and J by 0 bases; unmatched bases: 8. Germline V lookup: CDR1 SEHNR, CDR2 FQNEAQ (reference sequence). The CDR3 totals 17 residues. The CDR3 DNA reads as TGTGCCAGCAGCTTAGGGGGGACAGCTCCTTTGAACACTGAAGCTTTCTTT. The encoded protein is CASSLGGTAPLNTEAFF. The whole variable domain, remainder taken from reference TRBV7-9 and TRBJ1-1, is DTGVSQNPRHKITKRGQNVTFRCDPISEHNRLYWYRQTLGQGPEFLTYFQNEAQLEKSRLLSDRFSAERPKGSFSTLEIQRTEQGDSAMYLCASSLGGTAPLNTEAFFGQGTRLTVV.

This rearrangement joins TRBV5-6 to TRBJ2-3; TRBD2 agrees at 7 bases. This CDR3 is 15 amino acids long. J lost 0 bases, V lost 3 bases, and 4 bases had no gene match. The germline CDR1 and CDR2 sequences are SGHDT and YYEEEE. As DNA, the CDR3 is TGTGCCAGCAGCTCCAAGCGGGGAAGCACAGATACGCAGTATTTT. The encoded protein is CASSSKRGSTDTQYF.

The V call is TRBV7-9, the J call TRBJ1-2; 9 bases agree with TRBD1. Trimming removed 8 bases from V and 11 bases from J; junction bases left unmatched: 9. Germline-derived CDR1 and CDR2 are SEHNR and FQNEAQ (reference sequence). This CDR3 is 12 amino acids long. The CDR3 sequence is CASSGTGFRYTF. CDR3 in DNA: TGTGCCAGCTCCGGGACAGGGTTTCGATACACCTTC.

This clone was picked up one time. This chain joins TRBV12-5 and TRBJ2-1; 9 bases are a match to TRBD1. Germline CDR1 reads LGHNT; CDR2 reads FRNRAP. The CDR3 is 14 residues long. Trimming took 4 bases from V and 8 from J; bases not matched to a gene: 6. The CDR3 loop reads CASGSRQGVDEQFF. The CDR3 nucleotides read TGTGCTAGTGGTTCCCGACAGGGGGTCGATGAGCAGTTCTTC.

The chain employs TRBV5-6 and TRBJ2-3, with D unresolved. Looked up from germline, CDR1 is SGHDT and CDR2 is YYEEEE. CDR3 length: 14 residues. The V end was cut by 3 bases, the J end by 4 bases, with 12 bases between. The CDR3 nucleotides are TGTGCCAGCAGCTGGTCCGGGTTCGCAGATACGCAGTATTTT. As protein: CASSWSGFADTQYF. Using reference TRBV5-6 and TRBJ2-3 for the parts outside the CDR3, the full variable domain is DAGVTQSPTHLIKTRGQQVTLRCSPKSGHDTVSWYQQALGQGPQFIFQYYEEEERQRGNFPDRFSGHQFPNYSSELNVNALLLGDSALYLCASSWSGFADTQYFGPGTRLTVL.

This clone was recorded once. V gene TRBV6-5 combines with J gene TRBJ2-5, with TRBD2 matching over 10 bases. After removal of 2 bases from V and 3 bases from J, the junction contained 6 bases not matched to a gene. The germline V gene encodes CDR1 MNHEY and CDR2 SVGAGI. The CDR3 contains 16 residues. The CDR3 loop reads CASSYGQRGGEETQYF. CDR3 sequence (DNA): TGTGCCAGCAGTTACGGGCAGCGGGGGGGCGAAGAGACCCAGTACTTC.

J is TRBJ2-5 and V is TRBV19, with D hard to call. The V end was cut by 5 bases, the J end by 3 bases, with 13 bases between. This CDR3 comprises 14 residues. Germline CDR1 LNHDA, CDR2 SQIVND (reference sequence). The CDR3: CASSRRATEETQYF. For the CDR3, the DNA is TGTGCCAGTAGTCGAAGAGCAACTGAAGAGACCCAGTACTTC.

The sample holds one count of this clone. CDR3 in DNA: TGTGCTAGTGGTTTGCCTAGCGGGGGGACCGGGGAGCTGTTTTTT. Its translation: CASGLPSGGTGELFF. The chain carries TRBV12-5 and TRBJ2-2; 11 bases fit TRBD2. The J segment lost 5 bases and the V segment lost 2 bases, leaving 1 base of the junction unmatched. Germline V CDR1 and CDR2: LGHNT, FRNRAP. The CDR3 has 15 residues. Variable domain in full (rest from reference TRBV12-5 and TRBJ2-2): DARVTQTPRHKVTEMGQEVTMRCQPILGHNTVFWYRQTMMQGLELLAYFRNRAPLDDSGMPKDRFSAEMPDATLATLKIQPSEPRDSAVYFCASGLPSGGTGELFFGEGSRLTVL.

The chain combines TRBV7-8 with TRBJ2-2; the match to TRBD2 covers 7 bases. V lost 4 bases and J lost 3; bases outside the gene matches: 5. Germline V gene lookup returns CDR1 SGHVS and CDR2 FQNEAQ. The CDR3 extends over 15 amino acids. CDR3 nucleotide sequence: TGTGCCAGCAGCTCGCGGGGGAGGGACACCGGGGAGCTGTTTTTT. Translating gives CASSSRGRDTGELFF.

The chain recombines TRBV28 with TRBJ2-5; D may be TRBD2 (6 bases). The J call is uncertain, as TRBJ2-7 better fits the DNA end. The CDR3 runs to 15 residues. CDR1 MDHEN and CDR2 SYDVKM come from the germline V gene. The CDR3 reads CASSSRDFGPYEQYF. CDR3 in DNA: TGTGCCAGCAGCTCCCGGGACTTTGGACCCTACGAGCAGTACTTC.

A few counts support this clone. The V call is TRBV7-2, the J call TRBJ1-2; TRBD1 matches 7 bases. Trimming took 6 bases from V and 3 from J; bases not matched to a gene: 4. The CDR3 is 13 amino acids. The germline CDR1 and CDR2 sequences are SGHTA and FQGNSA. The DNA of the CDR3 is TGTGCCAGCAGTTCTCAGGGGGACTATGGCTACACCTTC. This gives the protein CASSSQGDYGYTF.